Reported below is one TCR beta chain. Its antigen remains unidentified. No base quality values were provided; no much bigger clone lies one nucleotide off. The library came from the immunoSEQ multiplex PCR assay. The multiplex PCR relied on a mix of 60 forward primers for TCR Vbeta segments and 13 reverse primers for TCR Jbeta segments. Amplification of the CDR3 region of rearranged TCR beta genes was performed with a multiplex PCR assay on genomic DNA. On the Illumina HiSeq System, the amplified TCR beta libraries were sequenced as 87-base-pair reads. In the original analysis: A later analysis counted tens of millions of unique TCR beta chains across the approximately 700 repertoires, and 10 million to 12 million of these chains were shared by at least two donors. Raw reads were error-corrected and collapsed into unique sequences with a nearest-neighbor algorithm that merged closely related sequences to remove PCR and sequencing errors. To assign V, D and J gene segments, CDR3 sequences were aligned to IMGT reference sequences. For a sequence to be retained, a match of at least six nucleotides to both a V gene segment and a J gene segment was required. A rearrangement counted as productive if the CDR3 had no stop codons and remained in frame with V and J, and every other rearrangement counted as non-productive. CDR3 was defined by IMGT convention, running from the second conserved V-encoded cysteine to the conserved J-encoded phenylalanine. The earlier analysis of some 600 of the donors excluded sequences that lacked an unambiguous match to a single V gene segment. An earlier analysis of approximately 590 of the donors called V segments functional above 56.7% productive rearrangements and segregating when the between-donor standard deviation exceeded 5%. A statistical classification framework was developed to diagnose cytomegalovirus status using the catalog of TCR beta chain sequences. V and J gene assignment, in a later analysis, came from comparing TCR nucleotide sequences with IMGT/GENE-DB human TR gene sequences. A later analysis assigned CDR3 sequences and most-parsimonious VDJ recombination scenarios with the TCRdist pipeline. In a later analysis, every TCR beta chain was defined by the combination of its CDR3 amino acid sequence and its V-gene family, and reads without a unique V-gene family were dropped. As a way to deal with suspected cross-contamination and a sequencing artifact, a later analysis dropped roughly 620 nucleotide sequences that were highly shared and had low generation probability. For each public chain, a later analysis derived a clonal expansion index from normalized ranks of inferred template counts within each repertoire. In a later analysis, generation probabilities were computed with a VDJ recombination model fitted to out-of-frame rearrangements, and the resulting probabilities were checked against IGoR. In a later analysis, hypergeometric tests were used to score TCR-TCR, TCR-HLA and TCR-CMV co-occurrence, with a repertoire-size bias correction applied to TCR pairs. A later analysis estimated false discovery rates by permuting HLA or CMV assignments 20 times. In a later analysis, co-occurring TCRs were grouped using DBSCAN, with TCRdist sequence similarity added in when clustering inside HLA-allele-positive subsets. For co-occurrence clustering, repertoires with fewer than 30,000 or more than 120,000 public chains were excluded, along with a handful of repertoires with anomalous nucleotide sharing. TCRdb took this table from immuneACCESS and kept in-frame rearrangements with V and J called. Such tables lack part of the clones; where checked against another copy, unresolved V genes explain under half of the gap, and the rest is unexplained. V and J calls and clone size come straight from that table; D and trimming were deduced from the DNA. This sample is represented by 65,000 to 85,000 clones; 70% to 90% of them were singletons. The ten largest clones add up to roughly 2% of the sample.

CDR1 SGHRS and CDR2 YFSETQ are derived from the germline V gene. Deletion took 3 bases off V and 2 bases off J, with a span of 24 bases between the germline ends. From its cysteine to its phenylalanine, the CDR3 spans 20 amino acids. CDR3 DNA is the only sequence kept; it has 60 bases, read in frame from the first base. This entry comes from a study of cytomegalovirus exposure and HLA in healthy donors (dated by TCRdb to 2016 to 2017). Looking at the study overall: In an earlier analysis of 550 to 750 of the donors, 276 Gb of sequence data and 120 million or so unique TCR beta sequences from some 170 million T cells were reported. About 5 DR-DQ haplotypes were handled as single units for association and clustering, since linkage in the cohort was strong. Of the roughly 400 genotyped donors, over 65% fell in the genetic ancestry cluster associated with self-reported Caucasian donors. Donor age, sex, ethnicity and CMV serostatus were compiled alongside the repertoire data. To predict cytomegalovirus infection status, the study combined high-throughput TCR immunosequencing, statistical association of individual TCRs with disease status, and machine learning. Rather than using new phenotypic data, the later analysis identified candidate immune exposures from TCR beta sequences and from how often those sequences occurred across donors. Using immunosequencing, the study profiled T cell repertoires from 666 subjects and related those repertoires to cytomegalovirus serostatus. The study aimed to test whether cataloging public T cell receptors could reveal signatures of past pathogen exposure. An early release covering roughly 580 HLA-typed donors comprised approximately 300 gigabases of sequencing data and 65 million to 100 million unique TCR sequences. The number of donors typed differed by locus, with about 629-640 for A, B, C, DRB1 and DQB1, roughly 520 for DQA1, 600 to 610 for DPA1, and about 450 for DPB1. An earlier analysis of a few hundred of the donors applied high-throughput TCR beta sequencing to assess whether each TCR beta V gene segment acted as functional or pseudogenic. In a later analysis, previously published TCR beta repertoires from roughly 710 donors were re-analyzed and high-resolution HLA genotyping was added so that TCR occurrence patterns could be studied. HLA typing included class I and class II loci at four-digit resolution. Among about 410 genotyped donors of the cohort, an average of around 240,000 unique TCR beta nucleotide sequences was sequenced per donor, of which about 18% were non-productive. Along with the roughly 670-subject first cohort, a separate validation cohort of over 90 different subjects was used. A later genetic analysis used genome-wide SNP genotypes for 398 of the 666 donors, treating that subset as a discovery cohort. Every repertoire in the discovery cohort had been generated on one and the same sequencing platform.

In total, roughly 670 healthy bone marrow donors made up the cohort. At the time of sampling, all cohort members were nominally healthy, though unrecorded immune exposures were likely present. The donor was CMV seronegative and belonged to the group of over 350 seronegative cohort members. Each donor provided a peripheral blood sample, and peripheral blood mononuclear cells were used for TCR beta sequencing. The Qiagen DNeasy Blood Extraction Kit was used to extract genomic DNA from the blood cell samples. General conclusions and limits of the study: In a later analysis, the rate of TCR association differed among HLA loci, with DRB1 alleles having the most associated TCRs and HLA-C alleles having the fewest. In a later analysis, HLA-associated TCR beta chains showed more clonal expansion and lower generation probabilities than non-associated chains that were equally common. An association between a missense DCLRE1C variant and V-gene and J-gene trimming of TCR beta chains was found in a later genetic analysis and replicated in an independent cohort. According to a later analysis, most CMV-associated TCR beta chains appeared to be HLA-restricted, and the HLA associations seemed to be driven largely by CMV exposure. At a false discovery rate of 0.05, a later analysis linked 16,951 TCR beta sequences to specific HLA alleles. Cytomegalovirus status was reported to be diagnosed by the classifier with high specificity and sensitivity in both the original and validation cohorts. A cluster of highly shared sequence variants was judged likely to be a technical artifact of the sequencing pipeline. A further reported finding was that TCR beta sequences accurately predicted the HLA-A and HLA-B alleles for most subjects in the first cohort. Correlated functional status among segregating V segments might be attributable to linkage disequilibrium, but an unknown experimental factor could not be ruled out. Some IMGT-functional V segments, including TRBV6-2 and TRBV6-3, could not be distinguished by the 87-base-pair reads and were therefore excluded. Most TCR sequences were observed very rarely across donors, whereas some public TCRs were present in many individuals. When HLA alleles, especially DR and DQ, strongly co-occurred, attributing TCR associations to individual alleles was difficult. The authors suggested that the approach could potentially be extended to other disease states and immunological phenotypes. The earlier analysis of nearly 600 of the donors excluded 15 to 20 rarely observed V segments, including chromosome 9 orphons, because counts were too low. The study listed 164 TCR beta chains as associated with cytomegalovirus. In a later analysis, several top co-occurrence clusters were reported to appear linked to parvovirus B19, influenza, CMV and Epstein-Barr virus. The only immune exposure information available for the cohort was CMV serostatus. An earlier analysis of roughly 570 of the donors showed that most TCR beta V segments appeared in productive rearrangements either about 90% or about 30% of the time, which broadly matched IMGT annotations. Because HLA typing was unavailable for some donors at each locus, only the typed subset was used in association tests. This cohort had only TCR beta chains sequenced, and the lack of alpha or paired-chain data limited which features could be detected. The presence/absence analyses assumed that sequencing depth was roughly uniform across donors, and that assumption may not be true. A later genetic analysis reported fewer N-insertions in productive TCRs among donors in an Asian-associated ancestry cluster than the approximately 700-donor mean. A few of the identified cytomegalovirus-associated TCR beta chains were confirmed in vitro to be specific for cytomegalovirus antigens.

The chain was built from TRBV5-1 and TRBJ2-6; TRBD2 is a possible D gene, resting on 6 matching bases. This TCR was recovered from a woman in her thirties in good health and CMV-seronegative. Sequenced input: PBMCs. In nucleotides, the sequence is TGCGCCAGCAGCTCCCCCCGGGGAGGCGCCATGGGGACTGGGGCCAACGTCCTGACTTTC. Its translation reads: CASSSPRGGAMGTGANVLTF.